The 29 T cell receptor beta chains below come from one sample, sequenced in a study of OX40 agonist ivuxolimab in advanced cancers. Profiling relied on immunoSEQ multiplex PCR, and the TCRdb table lists in-frame clones only, not all of them. Of fewer than 45,000 clones listed, under 85% are singletons. Source: CD4+ or CD8+ T cells sorted from blood, taken in a trial of the OX40 agonist ivuxolimab. The receptors derive from an adult with an advanced solid tumor such as melanoma, head and neck, liver or kidney cancer.

The chain combines TRBV10-3 with TRBJ1-1; D gene ambiguous. The V gene's germline CDR1 is ENHRY and CDR2 SYGVKD. The V and J ends lost 5 bases and 1 base respectively, with 8 bases between them. The CDR3 covers 13 residues. For the CDR3, the DNA is TGTGCCATCAGTTCGGGCGCGAACACTGAAGCTTTCTTT. It specifies CAISSGANTEAFF.

This chain links TRBV5-4 with TRBJ2-5; TRBD1 agrees at 7 bases. V was pared by 4 bases and J by 4 bases, with 4 bases of the junction left unmatched. CDR3 length equals 13 residues. Germline loops: CDR1 SGHNT, CDR2 YYREEE (reference sequence). The CDR3 here is CASSHGTVETQYF. As DNA, the CDR3 is TGTGCCAGCAGCCACGGGACAGTAGAGACCCAGTACTTC.

V usage is TRBV6-6 and J usage is TRBJ1-1; no reliable D call. Germline V lookup: CDR1 MNHNY, CDR2 SVGAGI (reference sequence). The CDR3 extends over 15 amino acids. V shed 0 bases and J shed 1 base, with 9 bases lying between them. This chain's CDR3 is CASSYSGRGNTEAFF. CDR3 coding DNA: TGTGCCAGCAGTTACTCCGGTCGGGGGAACACTGAAGCTTTCTTT.

This chain joins TRBV7-2 and TRBJ2-1, with TRBD2 matching 7 bases. This CDR3 comprises 14 residues. V was pared by 3 bases and J by 2 bases, with 1 base of the junction left unmatched. Germline assignment: CDR1 SGHTA and CDR2 FQGNSA. The CDR3 spells CASSLREPYNEQFF. The CDR3 DNA reads TGTGCCAGCAGCTTGCGGGAGCCCTACAATGAGCAGTTCTTC.

This clone was seen more than once but under ten times. This chain uses TRBV19 with TRBJ2-7; TRBD2 aligns across 9 bases. Germline V lookup: CDR1 LNHDA, CDR2 SQIVND (reference sequence). The J segment lost 2 bases and the V segment lost 5 bases, leaving 7 bases of the junction unmatched. The CDR3 has 15 amino acids. The chain's CDR3 is CASSPTTSGTYEQYF. Written as DNA, the CDR3 is TGTGCCAGTAGTCCAACGACTAGCGGCACCTACGAGCAGTACTTC. The full variable domain, its missing parts supplied by reference TRBV19 and TRBJ2-7, is DGGITQSPKYLFRKEGQNVTLSCEQNLNHDAMYWYRQDPGQGLRLIYYSQIVNDFQKGDIAEGYSVSREKKESFPLTVTSAQKNPTAFYLCASSPTTSGTYEQYFGPGTRLTVT.

The chain carries TRBV7-2 and TRBJ2-3, with 12 bases lining up with TRBD2. V lost 5 bases, J lost 0 bases, and 12 bases stayed unmatched. The CDR3 length is 19 residues. CDR1 is SGHTA and CDR2 is FQGNSA in the germline V gene. CDR3 amino acids: CASSQTLAGGGSSTDTQYF. DNA of the CDR3: TGTGCCAGCAGCCAGACCCTAGCGGGGGGGGGATCTAGCACAGATACGCAGTATTTT.

The chain couples TRBV6-5 to TRBJ2-2; D uncertain. Trimming cost V 2 bases and J 5 bases, with 3 bases left between them. CDR1 MNHEY and CDR2 SVGAGI come from the germline V gene. The CDR3 extends over 12 amino acids. CDR3 region: CASSYLTGELFF. The CDR3 DNA sequence: TGTGCCAGCAGTTACCTGACCGGGGAGCTGTTTTTT.

The V and J genes are TRBV13 and TRBJ2-7; 7 bases agree with TRBD1. Germline loops: CDR1 PRHDT, CDR2 FYEKMQ (reference sequence). This CDR3 is 14 amino acids long. The V gene end was trimmed by 2 bases and the J gene end by 2 bases; junction bases not matched to a gene: 3. This chain's CDR3 is CASSLRDRAYEQYF. The CDR3 DNA is TGTGCCAGCAGCTTAAGGGACAGAGCCTACGAGCAGTACTTC.

The CDR3 loop reads CASSPVAGEGEKLFF. CDR3 coding DNA: TGTGCCAGCAGCCCGGTGGCAGGGGAAGGCGAAAAACTGTTTTTT. The chain employs TRBV5-6 and TRBJ1-4; possible D gene TRBD1, 6 bases. The germline CDR1 and CDR2 sequences are SGHDT and YYEEEE. This CDR3 has 15 residues. The V end was cut by 4 bases, the J end by 8 bases, with 18 bases between.

This clone appeared a single time. The V gene is TRBV7-9, the J gene TRBJ1-4; D remains ambiguous. Looked up from germline, CDR1 is SEHNR and CDR2 is FQNEAQ (reference sequence). V lost 1 base and J 0 bases, leaving 9 bases between the germline ends. The CDR3 runs 16 residues. Here the CDR3 DNA reads TGTGCCAGCAGCTTAGGGACCGAGGCAACTAATGAAAAACTGTTTTTT. Translating it yields CASSLGTEATNEKLFF.

This chain joins TRBV7-6 and TRBJ1-1, with D tentatively TRBD1 (5 bases). Germline V CDR1 and CDR2: SGHVS, FNYEAQ. The CDR3 spans 14 residues. Trimming stripped 1 base from V and 5 bases from J, with 11 bases between. CDR3 residues: CASSLVLGHTEAFF. In DNA, the CDR3 is TGTGCCAGCAGCTTAGTTCTGGGGCATACTGAAGCTTTCTTT.

The chain joins TRBV7-9 to TRBJ2-7; 10 nucleotides match TRBD1. V dropped 0 bases and J dropped 3; count of bases not matched to a gene: 5. Germline V lookup: CDR1 SEHNR, CDR2 FQNEAQ (reference sequence). This CDR3 region has 16 residues. CDR3 in DNA: TGTGCCAGCAGCTTAGCGCGACAGGGGGCGTACTACGAGCAGTACTTC. This codes for CASSLARQGAYYEQYF.

In this sample, this clone turned up a few times. The CDR3 protein is CASSPQTFSSYNEQFF. The CDR3 coding sequence is TGTGCCAGCAGCCCCCAGACTTTTAGCTCCTACAATGAGCAGTTCTTC. V and J are TRBV7-9 and TRBJ2-1; D is undetermined. Germline-derived CDR1 and CDR2 are SEHNR and FQNEAQ (reference sequence). Trimming left V 5 bases short and J 0 bases short, with 14 bases between. The CDR3 is 16 amino acids.

The chain is built from TRBV9 and TRBJ2-2; D is uncertain. V dropped 4 bases and J dropped 2 bases, with 3 bases sitting between them. The CDR3 sequence is 12 residues long. Germline CDR1 reads SGDLS; CDR2 reads YYNGEE. CDR3 DNA sequence: TGTGCCAGCAGCCCTAACACCGGGGAGCTGTTTTTT. This codes for CASSPNTGELFF.

The V and J genes are TRBV11-3 and TRBJ2-1, with D possibly TRBD2 on 7 matching bases. Trimming cost V 5 bases and J 7 bases, with 21 bases left between them. Germline V gene sequence: CDR1 SGHNT, CDR2 YENEEA. The CDR3 runs 16 residues. For the CDR3, the DNA is TGTGCCAGCAGCCCCCTCGGCGGGGGCGCGGGTAATGAGCAGTTCTTC. Amino acid sequence: CASSPLGGGAGNEQFF.

This chain connects TRBV4-3 to TRBJ1-6; D remains unclear. Germline CDR1 and CDR2: LGHNA and YSLEER. The CDR3 extends over 16 amino acids. The germline V and J ends were trimmed by 0 bases and 4 bases, with 10 bases remaining between them. CDR3 protein: CASSQERTVYNSPLHF. DNA for the CDR3: TGCGCCAGCAGCCAAGAGAGGACGGTGTATAATTCACCCCTCCACTTT.

The chain joins TRBV29-1 to TRBJ2-5; 7 nucleotides match TRBD1. Germline CDR1 and CDR2: SQVTM and ANQGSEA. This CDR3 has 13 amino acids. The trim removed 8 bases at V and 5 bases at J, leaving 11 bases unmatched. The CDR3 DNA reads as TGCAGCATGACAGGGCAACTTAGGGAGACCCAGTACTTC. Its protein product is CSMTGQLRETQYF. The whole variable domain, filled in from reference TRBV29-1 and TRBJ2-5, reads SAVISQKPSRDICQRGTSLTIQCQVDSQVTMMFWYRQQPGQSLTLIATANQGSEATYESGFVIDKFPISRPNLTFSTLTVSNMSPEDSSIYLCSMTGQLRETQYFGPGTRLLVL.

As concerns this clone: Different DNA sequences within this sample yield the same CDR3. The chain recombines TRBV6-1 with TRBJ2-2; 9 bases align to TRBD2. The CDR3 runs to 15 residues. Germline V gene data show CDR1 as MNHNS and CDR2 as SASEGT. The J segment lost 7 bases and the V segment lost 6 bases, leaving 9 bases of the junction unmatched. The CDR3 DNA is TGTGCCAGCAGGGAACTGGCGGGGGGGCTCGGGGAGCTGTTTTTT. Encoded protein: CASRELAGGLGELFF.

In its sample, this clone was seen a few times. The sample has other DNA sequences that encode this CDR3 too. The chain employs TRBV7-9 and TRBJ2-1; possible D gene TRBD2, 6 bases. This CDR3 region has 14 residues. Per germline, CDR1 SEHNR and CDR2 FQNEAQ (reference sequence). V was pared by 6 bases and J by 4 bases, with 13 bases between. Here the CDR3 reads CASSPGTSYNEQFF. The CDR3 DNA sequence: TGTGCCAGCAGTCCCGGGACTTCTTACAATGAGCAGTTCTTC. The variable domain in full, completed from reference TRBV7-9 and TRBJ2-1, reads DTGVSQNPRHKITKRGQNVTFRCDPISEHNRLYWYRQTLGQGPEFLTYFQNEAQLEKSRLLSDRFSAERPKGSFSTLEIQRTEQGDSAMYLCASSPGTSYNEQFFGPGTRLTVL.

The CDR3 reads CASTLGRDSLLPAFF. In DNA form, the CDR3 reads TGCGCCAGCACCCTCGGCCGGGACAGCCTACTTCCAGCTTTCTTT. The rearrangement uses TRBV4-1 and TRBJ1-1; TRBD1 aligns across 7 bases. V was clipped by 7 bases and J by 10 bases; unmatched bases: 18. The CDR3 is 15 residues long. Germline V gene lookup returns CDR1 MGHRA and CDR2 YSYEKL.

This clone was observed a handful of times. The chain recombines TRBV19 with TRBJ2-7, with D perhaps matching TRBD1 (5 bases). Germline CDR1 is LNHDA and CDR2 is SQIVND (reference sequence). The CDR3 covers 14 residues. Between the trimmed V and J ends, which lost 5 bases and 4 bases, there was a span of 15 bases. Written as DNA, the CDR3 is TGTGCCAGTAGTCCCTGGGGCCCCGAGTACGAGCAGTACTTC. This translates into CASSPWGPEYEQYF.

The chain links TRBV30 to TRBJ2-2; D possibly corresponds to TRBD1 (5 bases). Germline loops: CDR1 GTSNPN, CDR2 SVGIG (reference sequence). The germline V and J ends were trimmed by 1 base and 0 bases, with 9 bases remaining between them. The CDR3 covers 15 residues. As DNA, the CDR3 is TGTGCCTGGAGTGGGGGCGGCTCGAACACCGGGGAGCTGTTTTTT. Translation: CAWSGGGSNTGELFF.

The chain has TRBV5-1 and TRBJ1-5; tentatively, D is TRBD1 (5 bases). The CDR3 has 19 residues. The V end lost 0 bases, the J end lost 0 bases, and 19 bases lay between the germline ends. Germline CDR1 reads SGHRS; CDR2 reads YFSETQ. The CDR3 region has the DNA TGCGCCAGCAGCTTGGGAGGGACCGATATTTTTGATAGCAATCAGCCCCAGCATTTT. This encodes CASSLGGTDIFDSNQPQHF.

The rearrangement links TRBV5-4 to TRBJ2-2, with D perhaps TRBD2 (5 bases). V was shortened by 3 bases and J by 9 bases, with 9 bases between the two germline ends. CDR3 length: 12 amino acids. CDR1 and CDR2 from the germline V gene are SGHNT and YYREEE (reference sequence). The CDR3 here is CASSSGFRELFF. CDR3 sequence (DNA): TGTGCCAGCAGCTCGGGGTTCAGGGAGCTGTTTTTT.

The V call is TRBV29-1, the J call TRBJ2-7, with D possibly matching TRBD2 (5 bases). Trimming took off 3 bases at V and 0 bases at J, with 12 bases between the two ends. The CDR3 is 14 residues long. Per the germline V gene, CDR1 is SQVTM and CDR2 is ANQGSEA. CDR3 coding DNA: TGCAGCGTTGAGGCGACTACCGGCTCCTACGAGCAGTACTTC. It specifies CSVEATTGSYEQYF.

The chain is built from TRBV5-1 and TRBJ1-1; D may be TRBD1 (5 bases). Trimming stripped 1 base from V and 1 base from J, with 14 bases between. CDR1 and CDR2 from the germline V gene are SGHRS and YFSETQ. This CDR3 spans 16 amino acids. This chain's CDR3 is CASSLSQTGANTEAFF. Written as DNA, the CDR3 is TGCGCCAGCAGCTTGTCCCAAACAGGAGCGAACACTGAAGCTTTCTTT.

The chain joins TRBV7-2 to TRBJ1-3; D is undetermined. Trimming removed 1 base from V and 0 bases from J, with 10 bases in between. In germline, CDR1 is SGHTA, CDR2 FQGNSA. The CDR3 runs 16 residues. The chain's CDR3 is CASSLVLGPSGNTIYF. CDR3 nucleotide sequence: TGTGCCAGCAGCTTAGTGCTAGGACCCTCTGGAAACACCATATATTTT.

The chain links TRBV7-2 to TRBJ2-1, with D possibly being TRBD1 or TRBD2 (6 bases each). Germline V gene sequence: CDR1 SGHTA, CDR2 FQGNSA. V lost 3 bases to trimming and J lost 7 bases, with 19 bases between them. CDR3 length: 16 amino acids. The CDR3 nucleotides are TGTGCCAGCAGCTTTCCGGGGGCTAGCGTAAAAAATGAGCAGTTCTTC. Encoded protein: CASSFPGASVKNEQFF.

The V call is TRBV7-9, the J call TRBJ2-1; TRBD1 or TRBD2 may be the D gene (6 bases each). The CDR3 covers 15 residues. The V gene lost 1 base and the J gene lost 5 bases, with 12 bases spanning the gap. Germline values: CDR1 SEHNR, CDR2 FQNEAQ (reference sequence). As DNA, the CDR3 is TGTGCCAGCAGCTTAGTGGGGGGCTACGACAATGAGCAGTTCTTC. It yields the protein CASSLVGGYDNEQFF.